This entry describes one TCR beta chain. Antigen: not known. The CDR3 end lies 3 residues beyond the end of the read and is filled in from the germline J gene. The data belong to a study of Tregs in tolerant kidney transplant recipients. Whole-study findings and limits: Tregs expanded with activated donor B cells seemed most donor-specific.

Only in-frame clones appear in the TCRdb table, and some are missing; sequencing was by immunoSEQ multiplex PCR. Here the sample table reports about 31,000 clones. The germline CDR1 and CDR2 sequences are DFQATT and SNEGSKA (reference sequence). CDR3 length: 14 amino acids. Trimming left V 4 bases short and J 7 bases short, with 17 bases between. Related graft donors supplied nonmyeloablative bone marrow transplants, and mixed chimerism was transient. Unstimulated regulatory T cells (CD4+CD25+CD127-), CD4+CD25- non-regulatory cells, CD4 and CD8 cells were FACS-sorted from thawed PBMCs. This chain links TRBV20-1 with TRBJ2-1; a possible D gene is TRBD2 (5 bases). Sequencing was performed on CD4+ T cells from blood (PBMCs), taken 24 months after the transplant. The source is a human patient who received a combined kidney and bone marrow transplant. Some T cells here may be from the graft donor. The covered CDR3 bases are TGCAGTGCTACTTGGGCGAGGGCGTTTAATGAG. Translated, it gives CSATWARAFNE. The CDR3 reads in full as CSATWARAFNEQFF.